This T cell receptor (beta chain) comes out of a study of T cell clonality in common variable immunodeficiency. Equal genomic DNA amounts from CVID and control samples were sequenced. The method was immunoSEQ multiplex PCR; TCRdb's version includes in-frame clones alone and lacks a portion of them. Listed for the sample are 50,000 to 60,000 clones, none seen a single time. Germline assignment: CDR1 LNHDA and CDR2 SQIVND (reference sequence). CDR3 length: 15 amino acids. V was trimmed by 6 bases and J by 2 bases, leaving 14 bases between them. General study findings and limits: Authors noted CVID clonality's cause needs subpopulation repertoire sequencing.

This clone was seen only a few times. Antigen unknown. Sequencing ends 3 residues short of the CDR3 end; the germline J gene provides the rest. Heparinized whole blood, roughly 5 to 9 ml, came from each donor. This clonotype was obtained from a person aged 18 to 70 in good health. V usage is TRBV19 and J usage is TRBJ1-5; no definite D call. Sequenced input: peripheral blood mononuclear cells. The part of the CDR3 DNA that was read is TGTGCCAGTAGACCCAATATGCAGGGCAATCAGCCC. It yields the protein CASRPNMQGNQP. The complete CDR3 reads CASRPNMQGNQPQHF.